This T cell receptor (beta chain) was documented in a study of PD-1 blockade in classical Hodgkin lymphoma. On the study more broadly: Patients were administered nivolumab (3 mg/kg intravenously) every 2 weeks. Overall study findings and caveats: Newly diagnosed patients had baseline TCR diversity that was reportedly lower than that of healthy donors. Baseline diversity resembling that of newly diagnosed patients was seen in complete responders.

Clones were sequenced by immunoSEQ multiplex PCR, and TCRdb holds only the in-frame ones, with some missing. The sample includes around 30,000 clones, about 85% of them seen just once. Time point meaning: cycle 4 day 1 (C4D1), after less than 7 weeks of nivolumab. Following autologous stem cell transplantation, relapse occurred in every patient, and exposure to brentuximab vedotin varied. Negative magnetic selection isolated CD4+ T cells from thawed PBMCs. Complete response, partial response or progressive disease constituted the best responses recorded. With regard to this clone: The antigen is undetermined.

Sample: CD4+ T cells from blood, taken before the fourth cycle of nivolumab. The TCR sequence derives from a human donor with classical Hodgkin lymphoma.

The CDR3 DNA is TGTGCCAGCAGCTTATTCGGCGGGAGGGTAGAGGAGCAGTACTTC. This sequence encodes CASSLFGGRVEEQYF. The genes are TRBV7-2 and TRBJ2-7; 9 bases are shared with TRBD2. CDR1 and CDR2 from the germline V gene are SGHTA and FQGNSA. This CDR3 is 15 amino acids long. Germline trimming cut 2 bases from V and 7 bases from J; bases unmatched to any gene: 9.